The entry that follows covers one TCR beta chain sequence. Its antigen is currently unknown. These data originate in a study of cytomegalovirus exposure and HLA in healthy donors. 60 Vbeta and 13 Jbeta primers were used in PCR. Generated by immunoSEQ multiplex PCR, the TCRdb table keeps only in-frame clones and is missing some. This sample has fewer than 200,000 clones, with around 80% found just once. Study-level results: Certain sequence variants were highly shared and formed a cluster, and this cluster was likely a sequencing artifact.

In germline, CDR1 is MGHRA, CDR2 YSYEKL. This CDR3 comprises 18 residues. Between the trimmed V and J ends, which lost 4 bases and 0 bases, there was a span of 19 bases. The chain carries TRBV4-1 and TRBJ2-4; possible D gene TRBD1, 6 bases. The specimen sequenced was PBMCs. The source is a woman between 45 and 60 years old in good health and CMV-seronegative. CDR3 loop: CASSPGPPGTLAKNIQYF. The CDR3 region has the DNA TGCGCCAGCAGCCCTGGCCCTCCCGGGACACTAGCCAAAAACATTCAGTACTTC.